Following are 12 T cell receptor beta chains from one sample sequenced in a study of cytomegalovirus exposure and HLA in healthy donors. The PCR ran on 60 Vbeta and 13 Jbeta primers. Only in-frame clones appear in the TCRdb table, and some are missing; sequencing was by immunoSEQ multiplex PCR. The sample records over 45,000 clones, roughly four fifths being singletons. The sequencing input was PBMCs. The receptor set was obtained from a man aged 25 to 40 in good health and CMV-seronegative.

V usage is TRBV21-1 and J usage is TRBJ2-1; the listed D gene, TRBD2, was not tested against the DNA. TRBV21-1 is a recognized pseudogene. The CDR3 runs 19 residues. The CDR3, as DNA: TGTGCCAGCAGCAAAGGCCGGTGCGGGAGGACCCACTCCTACAATGAGCAGTTCTTC. Translating gives CASSKGRCGRTHSYNEQFF.

This clone was observed a single time. The gene calls are TRBV7-9 and TRBJ2-2; no definite D call. The CDR3 sequence is 15 residues long. V lost 1 base to trimming and J lost 4 bases, with 10 bases between them. The germline CDR1 and CDR2 sequences are SEHNR and FQNEAQ (reference sequence). The CDR3: CASSLETGSTGELFF. CDR3 DNA: TGTGCCAGCAGCTTAGAGACCGGGTCCACCGGGGAGCTGTTTTTT.

The chain joins TRBV6-6 to TRBJ1-1, with no clear D. CDR1 is MNHNY, CDR2 SVGAGI, per germline (reference sequence). The CDR3 covers 13 residues. Trimming left V 5 bases short and J 0 bases short, with 7 bases between. CDR3 DNA sequence: TGTGCCAGCAGTACGGTTGTGAACACTGAAGCTTTCTTT. This sequence encodes CASSTVVNTEAFF.

This clone was observed a handful of times. The J gene is TRBJ1-1, the V gene TRBV6-5; D is ambiguous. V was clipped by 7 bases and J by 0 bases, with 12 bases between them. The CDR3 consists of 14 residues. Per the germline V gene, CDR1 is MNHEY and CDR2 is SVGAGI. The CDR3 is CASKVRIMNTEAFF. CDR3 bases: TGTGCCAGCAAGGTCAGGATCATGAACACTGAAGCTTTCTTT.

CDR3 protein: CASSLVPGLAGYNEQFF. Here the CDR3 DNA reads TGTGCCAGCAGCTTGGTTCCGGGACTAGCGGGCTACAATGAGCAGTTCTTC. V usage is TRBV5-4 and J usage is TRBJ2-1, with 12 bases lining up with TRBD2. Germline V gives CDR1 SGHNT, CDR2 YYREEE (reference sequence). With 0 bases clipped from V and 3 bases from J, the junction kept 4 bases outside the gene matches. CDR3 length: 17 amino acids.

The chain has TRBV5-1 and TRBJ2-5; perhaps TRBD1 as D (5 bases). V was shortened by 1 base and J by 5 bases, with 12 bases between the two germline ends. The CDR3 runs to 14 residues. Germline CDR1 SGHRS, CDR2 YFSETQ. The CDR3 coding sequence is TGCGCCAGCAGCTTGTATGGGGCCCAGGAGACCCAGTACTTC. Protein product: CASSLYGAQETQYF.

The chain carries TRBV15 and TRBJ1-2; D uncertain. The CDR3 contains 14 residues. Germline V CDR1 and CDR2: LNHNV, YYDKDF (reference sequence). V was clipped by 0 bases and J by 8 bases, with 13 bases between them. CDR3 nucleotide sequence: TGTGCCACCAGCAGAGATGGGAGGTTTCCGGGCTACACCTTC. Amino acid sequence: CATSRDGRFPGYTF.

The chain uses TRBV6-5 and TRBJ2-4; D is possibly TRBD1 (6 bases). The CDR3 is 15 residues long. V was pared by 2 bases and J by 1 base, with 9 bases between. CDR1 MNHEY and CDR2 SVGAGI come from the germline V gene. The CDR3, as DNA: TGTGCCAGCAGTTACGGCCAGGGGGCCAAAAACATTCAGTACTTC. It encodes CASSYGQGAKNIQYF.

The chain combines TRBV4-3 with TRBJ2-2, with a tentative D call TRBD1 (6 bases). Germline CDR1 and CDR2: LGHNA and YSLEER. Trimming stripped 0 bases from V and 2 bases from J, with 13 bases between. The length of the CDR3 is 17 residues. For the CDR3, the DNA is TGCGCCAGCAGCCAAGATATTCTGGGGGCTAACACCGGGGAGCTGTTTTTT. This codes for CASSQDILGANTGELFF.

The chain is built from TRBV19 and TRBJ1-2, with TRBD1 matching over 9 bases. With V trimmed by 3 bases and J by 5 bases, 7 bases remained unmatched. Per germline, CDR1 LNHDA and CDR2 SQIVND (reference sequence). The CDR3 runs to 15 residues. CDR3: CASSMGTGSDYGYTF. As DNA, the CDR3 is TGTGCCAGTAGTATGGGGACAGGGAGTGATTATGGCTACACCTTC.

The rearrangement joins TRBV30 to TRBJ1-2; tentatively, D is TRBD1 (5 bases). CDR3 length: 11 residues. CDR1 GTSNPN and CDR2 SVGIG come from the germline V gene (reference sequence). Trimming took off 2 bases at V and 6 bases at J, with 7 bases between the two ends. The CDR3 here is CAWSPGNGYTF. CDR3 sequence (DNA): TGTGCCTGGAGTCCAGGGAATGGCTACACCTTC.

The sample holds one count of this clone. The chain uses TRBV29-1 and TRBJ1-4, with a possible D match to TRBD1 (5 bases). The germline V gene encodes CDR1 SQVTM and CDR2 ANQGSEA. V gave up 6 bases and J gave up 2 bases, with 10 bases separating them. The CDR3 is made up of 13 amino acids. The CDR3 region has the DNA TGCAGCGTCCGCAGGGATACTAATGAAAAACTGTTTTTT. It codes for CSVRRDTNEKLFF.